The sequence of this TCR beta chain was determined in a study of cytomegalovirus exposure and HLA in healthy donors. In the case of this clone: Its antigen is unknown.

Germline CDR1 and CDR2: SGHNT and YYREEE (reference sequence). The CDR3 loop spans 14 amino acids. V was pared by 2 bases and J by 5 bases, with 4 bases of the junction left unmatched. The data were produced by immunoSEQ multiplex PCR, yet TCRdb's version contains in-frame clones alone and is incomplete. Of approximately 230,000 clones in the sample, 87% were seen once. Overall study results and limits: It was found in a later analysis that first-cohort TCR clusters tended to co-occur in the 120 validation repertoires. TCR sequences were mostly rare, though some public TCRs occurred in many donors. There were around 160 TCR beta chains listed as cytomegalovirus-associated.

While the first cohort had 600 to 750 subjects, the donors belonged to the separate validation cohort of roughly 130 subjects. This TCR was recovered from a man aged 18 to 29 in good health and CMV-seropositive. Material for sequencing was PBMCs. V usage is TRBV5-4 and J usage is TRBJ2-5; TRBD2 aligns across 9 bases. CDR3 amino acids: CASSFVTSGETQYF. In DNA, the CDR3 is TGTGCCAGCAGCTTCGTCACTAGCGGGGAGACCCAGTACTTC.